The clone carrying this T cell receptor beta chain was counted a few times. Regions amplified from RNA transcripts were the TCR beta CDR3 regions. Primed by the HTBI set, a first-round RT-PCR was run on the TCR CDR3. MiXCR, applied by TCRdb to the multiplex PCR reads, yields one record per CDR3 protein. This sample has around 340,000 distinct CDR3 sequences, with 17% found just once. These data come from a study of T cells in Graves' hyperthyroidism and ophthalmopathy. The patients, who ranged from 18 to 65 in age, presented with newly diagnosed hyperthyroidism lasting under 2 months. A sample of blood taken at first hyperthyroidism diagnosis preceded any ophthalmopathy symptoms. This sequence originates from a young woman with Graves' hyperthyroidism that later progressed to Graves' ophthalmopathy. The sequencing input was blood.

This chain's CDR3 is CASSLAGRLKNEKLFF. The CDR3 DNA sequence: TGCGCCAGCAGCTTGGCCGGGCGATTGAAGAATGAAAAACTGTTTTTT. The rearrangement uses TRBV5-1 and TRBJ1-4, with unresolved D. Trimming shortened V by 0 bases and J by 5 bases, and 14 bases separated the two germline ends. Germline V gene data show CDR1 as SGHRS and CDR2 as YFSETQ. The CDR3 is 16 amino acids.